This record concerns one T cell receptor beta chain sequence. There is no known antigen for this receptor. No much larger clonotype is one base removed from it; base qualities were not supplied. Measured from the cysteine to the phenylalanine, the CDR3 is 14 residues long. The CDR3 DNA has 42 bases and is translated from base 1. The V and J ends are trimmed by 6 bases and 3 bases, leaving 14 bases between them. The germline V gene (reference sequence) supplies CDR1 SEHNR and CDR2 FQNEAQ. These data are taken from a study of OX40 agonist ivuxolimab in advanced cancers. Regarding the complete study: Ivuxolimab was an agonistic, fully human IgG2 monoclonal antibody directed against OX40 (CD134), a costimulatory receptor. Intravenous ivuxolimab was administered to patients every 2 weeks at six dose levels: 0.01, 0.1, 0.3, 1.5, 3 and 10 mg/kg. Among the roughly 52 dose-escalation patients, around 19 had hepatocellular carcinoma, 15 or so melanoma, 9 renal cell carcinoma and 9 head and neck cancer. In the dose-escalation cohort, about four fifths of patients were male, and the mean age was around 60 years with a range of roughly 20 to 85. Prior anti-PD-1, anti-PD-L1 or anti-CTLA-4 therapy was permitted, and checkpoint inhibitors had been received by about 36% of dose-escalation patients. Partial responses occurred in three dose-escalation patients: two with cutaneous melanoma and one with hepatocellular carcinoma. The point of sequencing TCRbeta in the periphery was to test whether ivuxolimab changed TCR sequence diversity and drove clonal T-cell expansion. The paper covers the monotherapy dose-escalation part of the phase I ivuxolimab trial, which included N of about 50 patients.

Patients with autoimmune disease history or receiving systemic immunosuppression were excluded from the trial. In every dose cohort, peripheral blood was drawn for TCR sequencing at baseline, cycle 4 day 1, and cycle 7 day 1. Samples were obtained from an open-label, multicenter, first-in-human phase I dose-escalation trial of ivuxolimab. The trial enrolled adults with locally advanced or metastatic head and neck squamous cell, hepatocellular, melanoma or renal cell carcinoma. Before TCR sequencing, CD4+ and CD8+ T cells were separately sorted from peripheral blood. For sequencing of the TCRbeta CDR3 region, genomic DNA was extracted from the sorted cells. The immunoSEQ Assay was used for sequencing of TCRbeta CDR3 regions. TCRdb obtained this table from immuneACCESS and retained in-frame rearrangements with V and J assigned. These tables miss some clones; where compared with another copy, unresolved V genes account for less than half of the shortfall, and the remainder is unexplained. This sample holds some 37,000 clones; approximately 80% were observed only once. The ten largest account for 21% of the sample.

Study-level results and caveats: Partial responders in the 0.1-3.0 mg/kg groups had among the lowest normalized peripheral clonal expansion, especially among CD8+ T cells. Antigen specificity was not determined for the clonally expanded peripheral T cells. Low levels of normalized T-cell clonal expansion were also seen in some nonresponding patients. After ivuxolimab, more expanded clones were found on average in CD8+ T cells than in CD4+ T cells. At doses from 0.1 to 3.0 mg/kg, clonal expansion was seen in both CD4+ and CD8+ blood T cells between baseline and week 6.

The sample consisted of CD4+ or CD8+ T cells sorted from blood, taken in a trial of the OX40 agonist ivuxolimab. This clonotype was obtained from an adult with an advanced solid tumor such as melanoma, head and neck, liver or kidney cancer. The rearranged segments are TRBV7-9 and TRBJ1-2; 5 matching bases give a weak D call of TRBD1. The CDR3 corresponds to CASSLGRSDYGYTF. The sequenced DNA is TGTGCCAGCAGTTTGGGACGGTCTGACTATGGCTACACCTTC.